This TCR beta chain was sequenced in a study of blood T cells in healthy people across ages. Primed by a sample-barcoded 5' primer and a J-beta primer mix, a second PCR proceeded for 7 to 11 cycles. TCRdb reanalysed the 5' RACE reads using MiXCR and keeps one entry per CDR3 protein. The profile shows 760,000 or so distinct CDR3 sequences, around 25% of them singletons. There are 14 residues in the CDR3. V was pared by 1 base and J by 3 bases, with 1 base of the junction left unmatched. Germline CDR1 DFQATT, CDR2 SNEGSKA (reference sequence). These data also formed part of another study, on T cells of mothers and their children.

The clonotype comes from a boy aged 5-17 years in good health. The gene calls are TRBV20-1 and TRBJ2-3, with 10 bases fitting TRBD2. The sample consisted of blood. The CDR3 DNA reads as TGCAGTGCTAGAGGGACTAGCGGAACAGATACGCAGTATTTT. This codes for CSARGTSGTDTQYF.